This record concerns one T cell receptor beta chain sequence. These data belong to a study of shared clonotypes between healthy human individuals. This CDR3 region has 14 residues. V lost 4 bases, J lost 1 base, and 8 bases lay in between. Germline assignment: CDR1 MNHNY and CDR2 SVGAGI (reference sequence). Libraries were prepared by immunoSEQ multiplex PCR; TCRdb keeps only in-frame clonotypes and omits some of them. Counted here are more than 550,000 clones, 90% occurring once; the ten biggest clones make up 34%. This chain uses TRBV6-6 with TRBJ1-5; D call uncertain. This TCR was sampled from a man younger than 35 in good health. Some clones in this sample may be carry-over from other donors' samples. Sequenced sample: memory CD8+ T cells from PBMCs. Indicated subset: CD45RO+ cells pooled with CCR7-negative TemRA cells. The CDR3 nucleotides are TGTGCCAGCAGTTGGACTATGAGCAATCAGCCCCAGCATTTT. Protein sequence: CASSWTMSNQPQHF.